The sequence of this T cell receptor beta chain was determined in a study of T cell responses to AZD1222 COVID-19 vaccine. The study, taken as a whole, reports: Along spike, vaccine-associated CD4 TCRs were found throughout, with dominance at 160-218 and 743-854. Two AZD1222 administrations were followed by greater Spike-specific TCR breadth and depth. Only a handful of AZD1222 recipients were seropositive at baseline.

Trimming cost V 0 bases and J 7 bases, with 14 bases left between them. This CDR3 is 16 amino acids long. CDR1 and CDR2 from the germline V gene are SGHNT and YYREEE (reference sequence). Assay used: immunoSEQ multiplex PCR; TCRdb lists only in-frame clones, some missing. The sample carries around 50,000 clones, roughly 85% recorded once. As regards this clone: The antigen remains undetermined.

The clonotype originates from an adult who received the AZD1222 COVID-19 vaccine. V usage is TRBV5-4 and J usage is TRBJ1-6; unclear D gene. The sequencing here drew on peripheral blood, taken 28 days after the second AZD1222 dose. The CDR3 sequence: CASSLGATRSNSPLHF. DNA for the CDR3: TGTGCCAGCAGCTTGGGAGCGACAAGGTCGAATTCACCCCTCCACTTT.